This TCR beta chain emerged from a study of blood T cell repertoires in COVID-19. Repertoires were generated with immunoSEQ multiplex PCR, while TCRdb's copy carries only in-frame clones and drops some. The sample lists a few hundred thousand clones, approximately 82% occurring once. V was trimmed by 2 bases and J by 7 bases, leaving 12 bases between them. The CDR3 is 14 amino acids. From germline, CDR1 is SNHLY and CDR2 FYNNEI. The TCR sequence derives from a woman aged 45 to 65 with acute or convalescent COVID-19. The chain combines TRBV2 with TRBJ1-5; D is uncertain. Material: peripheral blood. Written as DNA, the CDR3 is TGTGCCAGCAGTGAAAGCCCTGTTTGGCAGCCCCAGCATTTT. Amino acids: CASSESPVWQPQHF.